The rows below give T cell receptor beta chains drawn from one sample of a study of control samples from healthy donors and cancer patients. TCRdb keeps only in-frame clones here, not all; method: immunoSEQ multiplex PCR. The sample carries 70,000 to 85,000 clones, around 84% recorded once. The sequenced sample was PBMCs. The receptors shown here come from a man aged 55 to 69 with head and neck cancer. Each CDR3 is given with its conserved first and last residue. The D gene is left open where the match is weak. Not all rows give a size; the values are once, few, many and, for expanded clones, a class.

cdr3_nt cdr3_aa d_call v_call clone_size j_call
TGTGCCAGCAGCCAAGATTGGGGGAGGGGGTCAACAGATACGCAGTATTTT CASSQDWGRGSTDTQYF . TRBV4-2 . TRBJ2-3
TGTGCCATCAGAATCCGACAGGGCCCCAACACTGAAGCTTTCTTT CAIRIRQGPNTEAFF TRBD1 TRBV10-3 . TRBJ1-1
TGTGCCAGCAGCTTGGACGGAGGGACCTCCTACGAGCAGTACTTC CASSLDGGTSYEQYF . TRBV5-8 . TRBJ2-7
TGTGCCAGCAGCCTAGGGGGGGCTTTAGCGGAGACCCAGTACTTC CASSLGGALAETQYF . TRBV28 . TRBJ2-5
TGTGCCAGCAGCTTATTGTCGACAGGGGTTGGCTACACCTTC CASSLLSTGVGYTF TRBD1 TRBV7-9 once TRBJ1-2
TGTGCCAGCAGCTCGACTAGCGGGACCACAGATACGCAGTATTTT CASSSTSGTTDTQYF TRBD2 TRBV5-6 . TRBJ2-3
TGTGCCAGCAGCTTGGCGGGAACCGTTGGCGAGCAGTACTTC CASSLAGTVGEQYF . TRBV5-4 . TRBJ2-7
TGCAGCGTTGGGGACAGGGGTAGAAACATTCAGTACTTC CSVGDRGRNIQYF TRBD1 TRBV29-1 . TRBJ2-4
TGCGCCAGCGCCAACAGGGTGAGGACTGAAGCTTTCTTT CASANRVRTEAFF . TRBV4-1 . TRBJ1-1
TGTGCCAGCCCCGGGGCGAGACTACGCCTCTCTGGGGCCAACGTCCTGACTTTC CASPGARLRLSGANVLTF . TRBV27 . TRBJ2-6
TGCGCCAGCAGCTTGGTATGGCAGGCCACCGGGGAGCTGTTTTTT CASSLVWQATGELFF . TRBV5-1 once TRBJ2-2
TGTGCCAGCAGCCCTACCGTCACCTACGAGCAGTACTTC CASSPTVTYEQYF . TRBV27 . TRBJ2-7
TGTGCCAGCAGTTCAGGGAGCCAGGGGACTCAGCCCCAGCATTTT CASSSGSQGTQPQHF . TRBV27 . TRBJ1-5
TGTGCCAGCAGGGGACTAGCGGGGGCCCAAGAGACCCAGTACTTC CASRGLAGAQETQYF TRBD2 TRBV2 . TRBJ2-5
TGTGCCACCAGTGACGGGACAGCCTACAATGAGCAGTTCTTC CATSDGTAYNEQFF TRBD1 TRBV24-1 . TRBJ2-1
TGTGCCTCGCTCCCAAGTGGGATAGTGCTCAATGAGCAGTTCTTC CASLPSGIVLNEQFF . TRBV10-3 . TRBJ2-1
TGTGCCAGCAGAGCACAGCGTCTGGAAGATCAGCCCCAGCATTTT CASRAQRLEDQPQHF . TRBV2 . TRBJ1-5
TGTGCCAGCAGCTTTTGGTCCTCGACAGTCGACGAGCAGTACTTC CASSFWSSTVDEQYF . TRBV7-9 . TRBJ2-7
TGTGCCAGCAGTTCAGCAGGGGCGGCGGAGACCCAGTACTTC CASSSAGAAETQYF . TRBV6-5 . TRBJ2-5
TGTGCCAGCAGTTCTACAGGGAGGGTAAATGAGCAGTTCTTC CASSSTGRVNEQFF . TRBV6-2/TRBV6-3 . TRBJ2-1
TGTGCCACCCGTCGGAACACTGAAGCTTTCTTT CATRRNTEAFF . TRBV19 few TRBJ1-1
TGTGCCAGCAGTTACACTGAAGCTTTCTTT CASSYTEAFF . TRBV28 . TRBJ1-1
TGTGCCAGCAGCCACCGGCGGGGTGAGCAGTTCTTC CASSHRRGEQFF . TRBV12-3/TRBV12-4 . TRBJ2-1
TGCGCCAGCAGCGAAGACGGGAGCAGGAATTCACCCCTCCACTTT CASSEDGSRNSPLHF . TRBV5-1 . TRBJ1-6
TGTGCCAGCAGGTCGGGACAGACCCTGGACGGGCAGTACTTC CASRSGQTLDGQYF TRBD1 TRBV6-5 . TRBJ2-7
TGTGCCAGCAGCATCTTGACGGGGACCATATACGAGCAGTACTTC CASSILTGTIYEQYF . TRBV7-8 . TRBJ2-7
TGTGCCAGCAGCGCCGGGGGACAGCCCCAGACGGGAAATGAAAAACTGTTTTTT CASSAGGQPQTGNEKLFF TRBD1 TRBV9 . TRBJ1-4
TGTGCCAGCAGCCAAGAGTGGCTAGCGGGTCGCACCGGGGAGCTGTTTTTT CASSQEWLAGRTGELFF TRBD2 TRBV4-2 . TRBJ2-2
TGTGCCAGCAGCACACTGGGGGCTAGGGAGCAGTACTTC CASSTLGAREQYF . TRBV5-4 . TRBJ2-7
TGTGCCAGCTCACCACCGACTGGACAGATGGGTGAAAAACTGTTTTTT CASSPPTGQMGEKLFF . TRBV18 . TRBJ1-4
TGTGCCAGCAGTCCGGGGCCATATGGCTGGCGGTTCTTC CASSPGPYGWRFF . TRBV11-2 few TRBJ2-1
TGTGCCATCAGTGGGGGACAGGGAGACAATGAGCAGTTCTTC CAISGGQGDNEQFF TRBD1 TRBV10-3 . TRBJ2-1
TGTGCCAGCAGCCGACAGGGAAGTTCCTACGAGCAGTACTTC CASSRQGSSYEQYF TRBD1 TRBV11-2 . TRBJ2-7
TGCGCCAGCAGCCTCGGTCCCGGGACAGGGGGCAATCAGCCCCAGCATTTT CASSLGPGTGGNQPQHF TRBD1 TRBV4-1 few TRBJ1-5
TGTGCCAGCAACCCTAGCGGGAGGGCCATCGGATACGAGCAGTACTTC CASNPSGRAIGYEQYF TRBD2 TRBV5-6 once TRBJ2-7
TGTGCCAGCAGGGTGGGACTAGCGGGACCCAATGAGCAGTTCTTC CASRVGLAGPNEQFF TRBD2 TRBV2 . TRBJ2-1
TGTGCCAGCAGTTATCCGAGCAGTACGAACACCGGGGAGCTGTTTTTT CASSYPSSTNTGELFF . TRBV6-2/TRBV6-3 . TRBJ2-2
TGTGCCAGCAGTTTATCCAACAGGGCTCAGCCCCAGCATTTT CASSLSNRAQPQHF . TRBV28 . TRBJ1-5
TGTGCCAGCAGTTACTTGTCAGGACGGGGTGAAAAACTGTTTTTT CASSYLSGRGEKLFF . TRBV6-6 . TRBJ1-4
TGCGCCAGCAGCTTGAACCCGGCCCAATCAGATACGCAGTATTTT CASSLNPAQSDTQYF . TRBV5-1 . TRBJ2-3
TGCGCCAGCAGCTTGGGCGGCAGAGAAAACACCATATATTTT CASSLGGRENTIYF . TRBV5-1 . TRBJ1-3
TGTGCCATCAGTGCTCACACTAGCGGGGATCCGACGTACTTC CAISAHTSGDPTYF TRBD2 TRBV10-3 . TRBJ2-7
TGTGCCAGTAGTACCTCAGGGGGCGAGCAGTACTTC CASSTSGGEQYF TRBD1 TRBV19 . TRBJ2-7
TGTGCCAGCAGTTTATACACCCACACAGATACGCAGTATTTT CASSLYTHTDTQYF . TRBV27 . TRBJ2-3
TGCGCCAGCAGCCCTTTTAGTGGTACCTACAATGAGCAGTTCTTC CASSPFSGTYNEQFF . TRBV5-1 . TRBJ2-1
TGTGCTAGTGCTGGGGCCGAATGGGGGACCCAGTACTTC CASAGAEWGTQYF . TRBV12-5 . TRBJ2-5
TGTGCCAGCAGCCAGTGGGAATCTGGAAACACCATATATTTT CASSQWESGNTIYF . TRBV5-6 . TRBJ1-3
TGTGCCAGCAGCCCGACAGGGGTCAGCTCCTACAATGAGCAGTTCTTC CASSPTGVSSYNEQFF TRBD1 TRBV5-4 . TRBJ2-1
TGTGCCAGTAGTATAGGGCCGGGAAACACTGAAGCTTTCTTT CASSIGPGNTEAFF . TRBV19 . TRBJ1-1